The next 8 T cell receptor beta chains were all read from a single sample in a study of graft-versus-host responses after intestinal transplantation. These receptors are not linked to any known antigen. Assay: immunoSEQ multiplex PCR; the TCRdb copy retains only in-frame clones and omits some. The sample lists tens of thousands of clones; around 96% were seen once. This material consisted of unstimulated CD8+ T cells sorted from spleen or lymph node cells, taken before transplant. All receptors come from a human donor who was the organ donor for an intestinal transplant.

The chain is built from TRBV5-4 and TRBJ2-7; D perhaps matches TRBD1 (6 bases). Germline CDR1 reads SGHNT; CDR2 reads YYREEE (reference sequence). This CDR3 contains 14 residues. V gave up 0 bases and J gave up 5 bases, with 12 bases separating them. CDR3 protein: CASSLVGRGNEQYF. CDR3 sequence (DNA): TGTGCCAGCAGCTTGGTTGGCAGGGGCAACGAGCAGTACTTC.

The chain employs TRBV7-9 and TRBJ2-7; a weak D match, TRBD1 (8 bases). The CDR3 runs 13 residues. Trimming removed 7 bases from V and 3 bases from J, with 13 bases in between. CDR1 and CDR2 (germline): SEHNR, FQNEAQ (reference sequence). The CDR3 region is CASTTGEGYEQYF. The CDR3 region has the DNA TGTGCCAGCACGACAGGGGAGGGCTACGAGCAGTACTTC.

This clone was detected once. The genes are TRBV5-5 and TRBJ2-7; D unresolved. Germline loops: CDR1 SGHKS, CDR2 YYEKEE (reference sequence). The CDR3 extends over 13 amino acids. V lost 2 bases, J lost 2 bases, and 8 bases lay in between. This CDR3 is CASSFQITYEQYF. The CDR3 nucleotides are TGTGCCAGCAGCTTTCAGATTACCTACGAGCAGTACTTC. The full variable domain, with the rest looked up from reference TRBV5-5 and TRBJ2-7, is DAGVTQSPTHLIKTRGQQVTLRCSPISGHKSVSWYQQVLGQGPQFIFQYYEKEERGRGNFPDRFSARQFPNYSSELNVNALLLGDSALYLCASSFQITYEQYFGPGTRLTVT.

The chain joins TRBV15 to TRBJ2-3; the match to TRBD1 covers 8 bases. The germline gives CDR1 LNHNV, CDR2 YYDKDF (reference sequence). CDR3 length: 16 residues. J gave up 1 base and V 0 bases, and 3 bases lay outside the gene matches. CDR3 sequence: CATSRDKGQGTDTQYF. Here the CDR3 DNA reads TGTGCCACCAGCAGAGATAAGGGACAGGGCACAGATACGCAGTATTTT. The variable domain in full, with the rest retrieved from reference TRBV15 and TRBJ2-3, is DAMVIQNPRYQVTQFGKPVTLSCSQTLNHNVMYWYQQKSSQAPKLLFHYYDKDFNNEADTPDNFQSRRPNTSFCFLDIRSPGLGDTAMYLCATSRDKGQGTDTQYFGPGTRLTVL.

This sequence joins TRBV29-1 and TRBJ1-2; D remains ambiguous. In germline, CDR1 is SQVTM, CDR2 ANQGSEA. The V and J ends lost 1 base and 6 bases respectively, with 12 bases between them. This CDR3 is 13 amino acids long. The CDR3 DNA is TGCAGCGTTGAAGGGGTGGCCGGGAATGGCTACACCTTC. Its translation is CSVEGVAGNGYTF.

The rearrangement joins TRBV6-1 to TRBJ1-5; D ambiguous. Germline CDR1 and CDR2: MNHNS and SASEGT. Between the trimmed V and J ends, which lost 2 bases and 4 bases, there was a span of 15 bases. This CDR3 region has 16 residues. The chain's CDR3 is CASSEYVQTPNQPQHF. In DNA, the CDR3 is TGTGCCAGCAGTGAATATGTACAGACCCCTAATCAGCCCCAGCATTTT.

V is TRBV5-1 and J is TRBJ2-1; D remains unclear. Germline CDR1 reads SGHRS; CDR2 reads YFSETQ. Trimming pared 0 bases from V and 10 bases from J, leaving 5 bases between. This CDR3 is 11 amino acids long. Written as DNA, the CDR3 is TGCGCCAGCAGCTTGGGGAGAGAGCAGTTCTTC. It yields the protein CASSLGREQFF. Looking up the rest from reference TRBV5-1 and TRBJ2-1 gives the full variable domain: KAGVTQTPRYLIKTRGQQVTLSCSPISGHRSVSWYQQTPGQGLQFLFEYFSETQRNKGNFPGRFSGRQFSNSRSEMNVSTLELGDSALYLCASSLGREQFFGPGTRLTVL.

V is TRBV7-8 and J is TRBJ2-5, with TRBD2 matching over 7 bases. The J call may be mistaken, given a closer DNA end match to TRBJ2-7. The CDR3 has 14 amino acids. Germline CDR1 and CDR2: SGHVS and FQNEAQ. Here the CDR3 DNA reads TGTGCCAGCAACCACGGGGGGTTCTCCTACGAGCAGTACTTC. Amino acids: CASNHGGFSYEQYF.